This TCR beta chain was identified during a study of OX40 agonist ivuxolimab in advanced cancers. The overall study: Partial responses occurred in three patients (one hepatocellular carcinoma, two cutaneous melanoma).

The study, taken as a whole, reports: In the 0.1 to 3.0 mg/kg range, CD4+ and CD8+ blood T cells had expanded clonally by week 6. Several nonresponders also turned out to have low normalized T-cell clonal expansion.

CDR1 GTSNPN and CDR2 SVGIG come from the germline V gene (reference sequence). The CDR3 spans 12 residues. Trimming pared 6 bases from V and 5 bases from J, leaving 13 bases between. Measured with immunoSEQ multiplex PCR; TCRdb has only the in-frame clones, and not every one. The data show about 58,000 clones, 75% to 85% seen once. Concerning this clone itself: The antigen is undetermined.

Sequenced here: CD4+ or CD8+ T cells sorted from blood, sampled in a trial of the OX40 agonist ivuxolimab. The sequence was obtained from an adult with an advanced solid tumor such as melanoma, head and neck, liver or kidney cancer. This chain connects TRBV30 to TRBJ1-2, with a possible D match to TRBD1 (6 bases). This CDR3 is CACIQGGYGYTF. The CDR3 nucleotides are TGTGCCTGCATACAGGGCGGGTATGGCTACACCTTC.